Reported below is one T cell receptor (beta chain). Its antigen remains unknown. Following extraction, RNA underwent reverse transcription to cDNA, which served as the sequencing template. Profiling relied on immunoSEQ multiplex PCR, and the TCRdb table lists in-frame clones only, not all of them. In the table there are 150,000 to 200,000 clones, 60% of which are singletons. This record belongs to a study of CD8+ T cells in alopecia areata. At the level of the study: Tofacitinib was taken orally by treated patients, and the dose was 5 to 10 mg twice daily. Whole-study findings and limits: In lesional scalp, particularly from alopecia totalis/universalis, clonality was higher than in normal scalp. Sequenced scalp T cells also include alphabeta T cells resident in normal skin.

Treatment defined: oral pan-JAK inhibitor, 5-10 mg twice daily. Collected material from alopecia areata patients comprised lesional scalp punch biopsies and peripheral blood. This CDR3 contains 13 residues. Germline trimming cut 9 bases from V and 4 bases from J; bases unmatched to any gene: 7. Germline-derived CDR1 and CDR2 are PRHDT and FYEKMQ (reference sequence). This receptor was identified in a human donor with alopecia areata. This specimen was CD4+ T cells sorted from blood, taken at week 24, from a patient treated with tofacitinib. The genes are TRBV13 and TRBJ2-7; 9 nucleotides agree with TRBD1. The CDR3 DNA follows: TGTGCCAGTACAGGGGGCCGAAGTTACGAGCAGTACTTC. Its translation: CASTGGRSYEQYF.